This TCR beta chain was recorded in a study of OX40 agonist ivuxolimab in advanced cancers. Study background: Every patient in dose escalation had hepatocellular carcinoma, melanoma, renal cell or head and neck cancer.

This clone was seen once. Sequencing used immunoSEQ multiplex PCR; TCRdb keeps in-frame clones, though not all of them. The sample has approximately 60,000 clones, 80% to 90% seen once. Germline CDR1 is SGHTS and CDR2 is YDEGEE. The ends were cut back, 1 base at V and 4 bases at J, with 15 bases in the middle. CDR3 length: 15 residues. The receptor's source is an adult with an advanced solid tumor such as melanoma, head and neck, liver or kidney cancer. The chain uses TRBV5-8 and TRBJ2-7; either TRBD1 or TRBD2 may fit D (5 bases each). The specimen was CD4+ or CD8+ T cells sorted from blood, collected in a trial of the OX40 agonist ivuxolimab. CDR3 protein: CASSLFGTGFYEQYF. In DNA, the CDR3 is TGTGCCAGCAGCTTGTTCGGGACCGGGTTTTACGAGCAGTACTTC.